The rows below give T cell receptor beta chains drawn from one sample of a study of cytomegalovirus exposure and HLA in healthy donors. Assay used: immunoSEQ multiplex PCR; TCRdb lists only in-frame clones, some missing. Its table lists under 90,000 clones. The sequencing sample was made of PBMCs. Receptors were obtained from a female donor in good health and CMV-seropositive. The conserved cysteine and the conserved F or W are not part of the CDR3 here. Clone size is stated in some rows and not others, as once, few, many or a class when expanded.

v_call clone_size cdr3_aa
TRBV12-5 NA ASGNPLGNTIY
TRBV19 NA ASSPSLTDTQY
TRBV30 NA AWSTGGGGLALGEQF
TRBV18 NA ASYPGLAGHNEQF
TRBV7-9 NA ASSSSGRGGYNEQF
TRBV6-5 NA ASIPGGRTEAF
TRBV7-8 NA ASSLVVAGDHNEQF
TRBV6-6 NA ASSYSNSGNEQF
TRBV5-1 NA ASSAQDRESPF
TRBV19 NA ASSRTGGYQVSANYGYT
TRBV2 NA ASRREDRGAASNQPQH
TRBV5-1 NA ASKLGGEAGELF
TRBV6-5 NA ASSQGSPNYGYT
TRBV9 NA ASSVDWNNEQF
TRBV6-4 NA ASSDRTGGRELF
TRBV7-9 NA ASSRTSGSIANTGELF
TRBV19 NA ASSIGVGGSWIGNEQF
TRBV19 NA ASSAQGANTEAF
TRBV15 NA ATSRASQGANEQY
TRBV5-6 NA ASSLRDRVD
TRBV29-1 NA SVAERGSSYNEQF
TRBV2 NA ASSVQVGYGYT
TRBV5-6 NA ASGQGQGGEQY
TRBV29-1 NA SVERGAGDTQY
TRBV7-6 NA ASTQGATYEQY
TRBV7-2 NA ASTISSAGELF
TRBV18 NA ASSPFQGGNTEAF
TRBV4-1 NA ASSQALATNEKLF
TRBV28 NA ASSFRPQPQH
TRBV27 NA ASSPRDRVTETQY
TRBV19 NA ASTRTGVNSNYGYT
TRBV13 NA ASSLGRSSDEQF
TRBV11-3 NA ASSFAGQGEQF
TRBV5-6 NA ASSNPGGGATGELF
TRBV27 NA ASSLSGTGIRGYEQY
TRBV5-8 NA ASSFLRNTGELF
TRBV19 NA ASSTGQGNTDTQY
TRBV30 NA ACHQRVRNTGELF
TRBV19 NA ASSRGPGLAGNEQF
TRBV4-2 NA ASSQDPGDIQY
TRBV5-4 NA ASSPWGLTDTQY
TRBV11-2 NA ASSPDRVNTEAF
TRBV30 NA AWSVGRGTEAF
TRBV4-2 NA ASSESPGTPGEQY
TRBV19 NA ASSIQGYNEQF
TRBV9 NA ASSVDIDSTSGTEAF
TRBV7-9 NA ASSSLVLAAYEQY
TRBV29-1 NA SVPDRSNTEAF
TRBV19 NA ASSIGVRAGELF
TRBV6-5 NA ASRPGGSNQPQH
TRBV6-1 NA ASTAGLRRTIY
TRBV4-2 medium-sized ASSQEAGSTGELF
TRBV15 NA ATSRGGRGANTGELF
TRBV9 NA ASSVVRQPNYGYT